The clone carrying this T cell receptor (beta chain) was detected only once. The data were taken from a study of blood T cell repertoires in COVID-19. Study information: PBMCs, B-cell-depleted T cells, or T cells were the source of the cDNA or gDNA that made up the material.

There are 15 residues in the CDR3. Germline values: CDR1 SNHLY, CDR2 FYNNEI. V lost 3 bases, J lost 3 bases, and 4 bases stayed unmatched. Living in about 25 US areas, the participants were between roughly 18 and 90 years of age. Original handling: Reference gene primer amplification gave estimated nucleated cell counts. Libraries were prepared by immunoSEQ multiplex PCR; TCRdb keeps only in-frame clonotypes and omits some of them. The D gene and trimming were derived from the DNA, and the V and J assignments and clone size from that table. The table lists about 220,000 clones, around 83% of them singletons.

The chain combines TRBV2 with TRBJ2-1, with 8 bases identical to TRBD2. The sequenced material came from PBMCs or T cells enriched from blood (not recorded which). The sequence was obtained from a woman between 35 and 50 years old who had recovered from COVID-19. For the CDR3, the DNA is TGTGCCAGCAGTGAGTCCGGGAGGGGCTACAATGAGCAGTTCTTC. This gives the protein CASSESGRGYNEQFF.